This TCR beta chain appears in the sequencing data of a study of T cells in tumors after PD-1 blockade. Across the study: Each patient got pembrolizumab 200 mg every 3 weeks or cemiplimab 350 mg every 2 weeks. During anti-PD-1 treatment, some patients continued daily vismodegib 150 mg. Study-wide results and caveats: Approximately 41% of tumor TCR clonotypes were also found in blood.

Details on this clone: Its antigen is undetermined.

Clones were read by immunoSEQ multiplex PCR, and TCRdb kept only the in-frame ones, dropping some. The table has 50,000 to 75,000 clones, roughly 70% seen once; the top ten hold roughly 4.7%. In germline, CDR1 is SNHLY, CDR2 FYNNEI. V shed 4 bases and J 2 bases; nucleotides not matched to a gene: 4. This CDR3 is 15 amino acids long. This TCR derives from a human donor with basal cell carcinoma. This specimen was PBMCs, taken after anti-PD-1 treatment. This chain joins TRBV2 and TRBJ2-2; 7 nucleotides line up with TRBD1. This chain's CDR3 is CASSGQGRNTGELFF. CDR3 coding DNA: TGTGCCAGCAGTGGACAGGGAAGAAACACCGGGGAGCTGTTTTTT.